A single sample is the source of the 30 T cell receptor beta chains below, sequenced in a study of blood T cell repertoires in COVID-19. Some clones are missing from TCRdb's copy, which holds only in-frame ones; the method was immunoSEQ multiplex PCR. The sample records 100,000 to 130,000 clones, about 90% being singletons. Sequencing was carried out using peripheral blood. These receptors were collected from a man aged 35-49 years with active or convalescent COVID-19.

The table lists this clone with a count of one. The gene calls are TRBV9 and TRBJ2-7; 9 nucleotides match TRBD2. The CDR3 sequence is 16 residues long. Germline CDR1 and CDR2: SGDLS and YYNGEE. V dropped 0 bases and J dropped 7; count of bases not matched to a gene: 11. Written as DNA, the CDR3 is TGTGCCAGCAGCGTAGGGAGAGCGGGAGGCCTTTTTGAGCAGTACTTC. Protein: CASSVGRAGGLFEQYF.

The chain joins TRBV11-2 to TRBJ2-1, with 10 positions matching TRBD2. V was clipped by 4 bases and J by 8 bases; unmatched bases: 8. The CDR3 runs to 15 residues. CDR1 and CDR2 (germline): SGHAT, FQNNGV. The DNA for the CDR3 is TGTGCCAGCAGCTCAATTAGCGGGAGGTTTCATGAGCAGTTCTTC. It codes for CASSSISGRFHEQFF.

The chain links TRBV7-8 to TRBJ2-1, with 7 bases fitting TRBD2. The CDR3 extends over 15 amino acids. V was clipped by 1 base and J by 9 bases; unmatched bases: 9. The V gene's germline CDR1 is SGHVS and CDR2 FQNEAQ. CDR3 loop: CASSLGWAGDSEQFF. CDR3 coding DNA: TGTGCCAGCAGCTTAGGGTGGGCGGGAGATAGTGAGCAGTTCTTC.

The rearrangement uses TRBV2 and TRBJ2-2; 7 bases match TRBD1. The CDR3 is 15 residues long. With 1 base clipped from V and 5 bases from J, the junction kept 4 bases outside the gene matches. In germline, CDR1 is SNHLY, CDR2 FYNNEI. CDR3 nucleotides: TGTGCCAGCAGTGAAGTGGCAGGGGGAACCGGGGAGCTGTTTTTT. Its protein is CASSEVAGGTGELFF.

This clone showed up just a few times. The chain employs TRBV25-1 and TRBJ1-4; D unresolved. CDR1 and CDR2 from the germline V gene are MGHDK and SYGVNS. CDR3 length: 14 amino acids. Trimming shortened V by 4 bases and J by 0 bases, and 6 bases separated the two germline ends. The CDR3 DNA follows: TGTGCCAGCAGTGGCTACGCAACTAATGAAAAACTGTTTTTT. Translated: CASSGYATNEKLFF.

DNA for the CDR3: TGTGCCAGCAGTGGAGCGGGAGAAACGGCGGGGGAGCAGTTCTTC. Translated: CASSGAGETAGEQFF. V gene TRBV28 combines with J gene TRBJ2-1, with 8 bases identical to TRBD2. The CDR3 extends over 15 amino acids. The germline gives CDR1 MDHEN, CDR2 SYDVKM. The trim removed 5 bases at V and 10 bases at J, leaving 13 bases unmatched.

On this clone itself: At one of its ends the junction is not consistent with the germline gene, which may arise from a read error. The chain carries TRBV29-1 and TRBJ2-2; 15 bases align to TRBD2. Germline-derived CDR1 and CDR2 are SQVTM and ANQGSEA. There are 15 residues in the CDR3. CDR3 sequence: CSVGGLAGGTGELSF. CDR3 sequence (DNA): TGCAGCGTTGGGGGACTAGCGGGAGGAACCGGGGAGCTGTCTTTT.

In DNA form, the CDR3 reads TGTGCCAGCTGCACAGGGGGCGTAGAGACCCAGTACTTC. As protein: CASCTGGVETQYF. The chain employs TRBV12-3 or TRBV12-4 and TRBJ2-5; 9 bases fit TRBD1. The CDR3 is made up of 13 amino acids. V lost 8 bases to trimming and J lost 4 bases; unmatched junction nucleotides: 5.

The chain carries TRBV2 and TRBJ1-1; tentatively, D is TRBD1 (6 bases). Deletions cut 4 bases from V and 1 base from J, with 13 bases between. This CDR3 contains 15 residues. Germline V gene sequence: CDR1 SNHLY, CDR2 FYNNEI. In nucleotides, the CDR3 is TGTGCCAGCAGTGTTGACAGGCTAGGGAACACTGAAGCTTTCTTT. Protein: CASSVDRLGNTEAFF. The full variable domain, rest sourced from reference TRBV2 and TRBJ1-1, is EPEVTQTPSHQVTQMGQEVILRCVPISNHLYFYWYRQILGQKVEFLVSFYNNEISEKSEIFDDQFSVERPDGSNFTLKIRSTKLEDSAMYFCASSVDRLGNTEAFFGQGTRLTVV.

This rearrangement joins TRBV10-3 to TRBJ1-5; D remains ambiguous. Germline assignment: CDR1 ENHRY and CDR2 SYGVKD. This CDR3 is built from 16 residues. The ends were cut back, 0 bases at V and 0 bases at J, with 9 bases in the middle. In nucleotides, the CDR3 is TGTGCCATCAGTGAGTCCCGGGGAAGTAGCAATCAGCCCCAGCATTTT. The encoded protein is CAISESRGSSNQPQHF.

This chain connects TRBV10-3 to TRBJ2-7, with D tentatively TRBD2 (5 bases). V was shortened by 5 bases and J by 3 bases, with 20 bases between the two germline ends. CDR1 and CDR2 from the germline V gene are ENHRY and SYGVKD. The CDR3 length is 16 residues. For the CDR3, the DNA is TGTGCCATCAGTACCCTCCCGCAGGACCGGGACTACGAGCAGTACTTC. This codes for CAISTLPQDRDYEQYF.

This clone was detected once. This chain links TRBV10-3 with TRBJ1-6; no reliable D call. The CDR3 runs 14 residues. Germline V gene data show CDR1 as ENHRY and CDR2 as SYGVKD. With 4 bases removed from V and 5 bases from J, the gap between germline ends came to 9 bases. The CDR3 DNA reads TGTGCCATCAGTGTTAAGGAGAATAATTCACCCCTCCACTTT. Translating gives CAISVKENNSPLHF.

The rearrangement uses TRBV5-1 and TRBJ1-1; the D is unclear. Germline loops: CDR1 SGHRS, CDR2 YFSETQ. This CDR3 spans 13 amino acids. The germline V and J ends were trimmed by 0 bases and 5 bases, with 8 bases remaining between them. The CDR3 region is CASSLGVETEAFF. The DNA for the CDR3 is TGCGCCAGCAGCTTGGGGGTGGAGACTGAAGCTTTCTTT.

The chain has TRBV9 and TRBJ1-2; D is possibly TRBD1 (5 bases). Trimming cost V 4 bases and J 4 bases, with 17 bases left between them. The CDR3 loop spans 15 amino acids. Germline V CDR1 and CDR2: SGDLS, YYNGEE. CDR3 DNA: TGTGCCAGCAGCCCGACCATCGGGGGTACCTATGGCTACACCTTC. This sequence encodes CASSPTIGGTYGYTF.

The CDR3 protein is CASSLVPLSYNSPLHF. CDR3 bases: TGTGCCAGCAGCTTAGTTCCCCTCTCCTATAATTCACCCCTCCACTTT. This rearrangement joins TRBV11-2 to TRBJ1-6; D gene ambiguous. CDR1 SGHAT and CDR2 FQNNGV come from the germline V gene. Trimming shortened V by 1 base and J by 0 bases, and 7 bases separated the two germline ends. The length of the CDR3 is 16 residues.

V and J are TRBV27 and TRBJ2-1; 9 bases are shared with TRBD2. V lost 11 bases, J lost 9 bases, and 17 bases stayed unmatched. This CDR3 comprises 15 residues. Germline V gives CDR1 MNHEY, CDR2 SMNVEV (reference sequence). For the CDR3, the DNA is TGTGCCGACGAGCCAGGGCTAGCGGGAAATTTTGAGCAGTTCTTC. Translating it yields CADEPGLAGNFEQFF.

A few counts support this clone. The chain's CDR3 is CAIRVDISGNTIYF. The CDR3 nucleotides read TGTGCCATCAGAGTGGACATCTCTGGAAACACCATATATTTT. This sequence joins TRBV10-3 and TRBJ1-3; TRBD1 might be the D (5 bases). The CDR3 contains 14 residues. Trimming removed 6 bases at V and 0 bases at J, with 9 bases between. Per germline, CDR1 ENHRY and CDR2 SYGVKD.

This clone was picked up one time. The gene calls are TRBV7-2 and TRBJ2-7; D is ambiguous. CDR1 SGHTA and CDR2 FQGNSA come from the germline V gene. CDR3 size: 13 residues. V was trimmed by 7 bases and J by 0 bases, leaving 10 bases between them. The CDR3 nucleotides are TGTGCCAGCACCCCCGCCAGCTCCTACGAGCAGTACTTC. The encoded protein is CASTPASSYEQYF. Filled out from reference TRBV7-2 and TRBJ2-7, the complete variable domain reads GAGVSQSPSNKVTEKGKDVELRCDPISGHTALYWYRQSLGQGLEFLIYFQGNSAPDKSGLPSDRFSAERTGGSVSTLTIQRTQQEDSAVYLCASTPASSYEQYFGPGTRLTVT.

V gene TRBV30 combines with J gene TRBJ1-1; TRBD1 agrees at 7 bases. V gave up 5 bases and J gave up 3 bases; unmatched junction bases: 6. Germline-derived CDR1 and CDR2 are GTSNPN and SVGIG (reference sequence). The CDR3 spans 13 residues. The CDR3 nucleotides read TGTGCCTGGTCCAGGGGGGCGGACACTGAAGCTTTCTTT. The encoded protein is CAWSRGADTEAFF.

Points on this clone: Other nucleotide sequences in the sample specify the same CDR3. The V gene is TRBV27, the J gene TRBJ1-1; unclear D gene. Per the germline V gene, CDR1 is MNHEY and CDR2 is SMNVEV (reference sequence). V was cut by 5 bases and J by 5 bases, with 6 bases left in between. This CDR3 has 11 amino acids. CDR3 coding DNA: TGTGCCAGCAGTAGAGGGACTGAAGCTTTCTTT. This translates into CASSRGTEAFF.

This chain joins TRBV5-1 and TRBJ2-5; TRBD2 agrees at 9 bases. Trimming at V came to 6 bases and at J to 7 bases, leaving 10 bases not matched to a gene. CDR1 is SGHRS and CDR2 is YFSETQ in the germline V gene. This CDR3 region has 14 residues. As DNA, the CDR3 is TGCGCCAGCATCCCTAGCGGGATGTTCGGGACCCAGTACTTC. This codes for CASIPSGMFGTQYF.

The chain joins TRBV5-4 to TRBJ2-5; possibly TRBD1 for D (5 bases). Trimming took 8 bases from V and 0 from J, leaving 14 bases between them. Looked up from germline, CDR1 is SGHNT and CDR2 is YYREEE (reference sequence). This CDR3 is 14 amino acids long. The CDR3, as DNA: TGTGCCAGTCGTGACAGATCGTACCAAGAGACCCAGTACTTC. Its translation: CASRDRSYQETQYF. The entire variable domain, with the rest obtained from reference TRBV5-4 and TRBJ2-5, is as follows: ETGVTQSPTHLIKTRGQQVTLRCSSQSGHNTVSWYQQALGQGPQFIFQYYREEENGRGNFPPRFSGLQFPNYSSELNVNALELDDSALYLCASRDRSYQETQYFGPGTRLLVL.

This chain uses TRBV3-1 (or the pseudogene TRBV3-2) with TRBJ1-2; no firm D call. The germline CDR1 and CDR2 sequences are LGHDT and YNNKEL (reference sequence). The CDR3 runs 13 residues. V was trimmed by 0 bases and J by 7 bases, leaving 9 bases between them. The CDR3 reads CASSQDGVVGYTF. The CDR3 nucleotides read TGTGCCAGCAGCCAAGATGGAGTGGTTGGCTACACCTTC.

The chain links TRBV5-1 to TRBJ2-1; 9 bases are shared with TRBD1. J gave up 4 bases and V 7 bases, and 6 bases lay outside the gene matches. Germline CDR1 SGHRS, CDR2 YFSETQ. CDR3 size: 14 residues. The CDR3 DNA reads as TGCGCCAGCCTGGGACAGGGTGCATACAATGAGCAGTTCTTC. It translates to CASLGQGAYNEQFF.

This chain connects TRBV3-1 (or the pseudogene TRBV3-2) to TRBJ2-2, with 10 bases lining up with TRBD2. V was pared by 6 bases and J by 15 bases, with 10 bases of the junction left unmatched. This CDR3 spans 13 amino acids. The germline gives CDR1 LGHDT, CDR2 YNNKEL (reference sequence). The CDR3 coding sequence is TGTGCCAGCAGGGAGAGCGGGAGGGATACGGTGTTTTTT. Translating it yields CASRESGRDTVFF.

This clone was seen only a few times. The chain is built from TRBV7-2 and TRBJ2-1; D is undetermined. In germline, CDR1 is SGHTA, CDR2 FQGNSA. V lost 3 bases and J lost 8, with 11 bases in between. The CDR3 is 13 amino acids. DNA of the CDR3: TGTGCCAGCAGCTTTGGTAGTATTGATGAGCAGTTCTTC. Its translation: CASSFGSIDEQFF.

The chain carries TRBV6-1 and TRBJ1-5; 8 nucleotides match TRBD1. Germline-derived CDR1 and CDR2 are MNHNS and SASEGT. V dropped 3 bases and J dropped 10; count of bases not matched to a gene: 8. The CDR3 has 14 residues. The CDR3 loop reads CASSERQGAQPQHF. The DNA of the CDR3 is TGTGCCAGCAGTGAGAGGCAGGGGGCCCAACCCCAGCATTTT.

The count of this clone is one. The rearrangement uses TRBV4-2 and TRBJ1-1; 10 nucleotides match TRBD1. This CDR3 contains 16 residues. The V segment lost 4 bases and the J segment 0 bases; nucleotides outside the gene matches: 5. Germline CDR1 LGHNA, CDR2 YNFKEQ. The CDR3 is CASSLETGGMNTEAFF. For the CDR3, the DNA is TGTGCCAGCAGCCTTGAGACAGGGGGCATGAACACTGAAGCTTTCTTT.

The genes are TRBV19 and TRBJ2-5; tentative D call: TRBD1 (6 bases). Trimming removed 1 base from V and 5 bases from J, with 11 bases in between. Per the germline V gene, CDR1 is LNHDA and CDR2 is SQIVND (reference sequence). The CDR3 has 14 residues. The CDR3 spells CASSIGGGWETQYF. CDR3 DNA sequence: TGTGCCAGTAGTATAGGAGGGGGATGGGAGACCCAGTACTTC.

V is TRBV11-1 and J is TRBJ2-2; D unresolved. Between the trimmed V and J ends, which lost 5 bases and 1 base, there was a span of 8 bases. The CDR3 sequence is 14 residues long. Germline assignment: CDR1 SGHAT and CDR2 FQDESV (reference sequence). CDR3 bases: TGTGCCAGCAGCCCACCAGGGAACACCGGGGAGCTGTTTTTT. Amino acid sequence: CASSPPGNTGELFF.